Listed here is a single T cell receptor (beta chain). The antigen this receptor binds is unknown. No base-level quality is on record; no much larger clone is a single base apart. These data originate in a study of STAT5B mutations in CD4+ large granular lymphocyte leukemia (dated by TCRdb to the early 2020s). Turning to the overall study: Among the healthy controls, the CDR3 'QG' motif was associated with a particular HLA allele. TCRbeta repertoires of CD4+ T-cell large granular lymphocyte leukemia patients were compared with those of healthy blood donors. Flow cytometry performed on FACSCanto II or FACSVerse showed that the purified fractions had more than 95% purity among lymphocytes.

General conclusions and limits of the study: Data were not HLA-matched; higher clonality in CD4+ versus CD8+ T-LGLL could reflect the relatively small sample size. Enrichment of TRBV06-family usage was observed among the top patient clones (8/27) relative to healthy controls (2/35). Main leukemic clonotypes were private to each patient, although 25% to 30% of the main leukemic clonotypes were found at low frequency in the non-leukemic repertoires of other patients. Greater clonality appeared to be present in CD4-sorted patient repertoires than in healthy CD4+ repertoires, and the difference was retained after the putative leukemic clones were removed.

The healthy control group was made up of roughly 34 blood donors, and the Finnish Red Cross blood service supplied their buffy coats. All TCR-sequenced material derived from peripheral blood: patient blood samples and healthy donor buffy coats. Peripheral blood mononuclear cells were isolated by Ficoll-Hypaque gradient centrifugation. CD4+ cells were purified magnetically from the buffy coats of healthy controls. Genomic DNA was extracted using the Gentra Puregene Cell and Tissue kit, and a Qubit 2.0 fluorometer was used to quantify it. TCRbeta rearrangements were sequenced from genomic DNA using the immunoSEQ assay at survey resolution. In the paper's pipeline: In the TCR sequencing data, the lowest productive clonotype frequency that could be detected was 2.59 x 10-5. Analyses included only productive TCRbeta rearrangements, meaning complete and in-frame sequences. Simpson clonality, calculated in the immunoSEQ Analyzer version 3.0, was used as the measure of sample clonality. Clones were grouped by frequency into very rare, small, medium, large (1-20%) or hyperexpanded (>20%) categories. Generation probabilities were estimated with OLGA 1.2.3, V-gene circos plots were made with VDJtools, specificities were searched in VDJdb, and CDR3 motifs were identified with GLIPH. TCRdb re-hosts the immuneACCESS table, in-frame sequences only. Its copies lack some clones; in the studies checked, an unresolved V gene accounts for under half of them, and the cause for the rest is not known. From that table come the V and J calls and clone size; the DNA was used to work out D and trimming. Recorded for this sample are 22,000 or so clones; around 81% of them occurred a single time. The biggest ten clones account for under 0.5% of the sample.

The CDR3, cysteine through phenylalanine, is 14 amino acids long. The read is trimmed to its CDR3 DNA, 42 bases read in frame from base 1. Per the germline V gene, MDHEN is the CDR1 and SYDVKM is the CDR2. The chain joins TRBV28 to TRBJ2-5, with TRBD2 matching 7 junction bases. The J call may be in error: the DNA end matches TRBJ2-7 better. The receptor was derived from a human donor in good health. Sequenced material: CD4+ T cells from blood buffy coats. This receptor carries the CDR3 CASSRMGGLYEQYF. The nucleotides are TGTGCCAGCAGCCGTATGGGGGGGTTATACGAGCAGTACTTC.